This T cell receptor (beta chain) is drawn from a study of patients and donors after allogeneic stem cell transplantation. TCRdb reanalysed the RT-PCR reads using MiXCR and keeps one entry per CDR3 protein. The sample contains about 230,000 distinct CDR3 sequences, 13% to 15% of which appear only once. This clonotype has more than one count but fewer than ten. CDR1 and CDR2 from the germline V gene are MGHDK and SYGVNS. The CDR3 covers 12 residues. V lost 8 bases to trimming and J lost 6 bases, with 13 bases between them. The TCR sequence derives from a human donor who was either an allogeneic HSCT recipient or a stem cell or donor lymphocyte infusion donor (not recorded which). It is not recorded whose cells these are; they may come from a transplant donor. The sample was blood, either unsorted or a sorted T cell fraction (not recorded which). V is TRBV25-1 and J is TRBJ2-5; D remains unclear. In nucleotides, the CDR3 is TGTGCCAGCGAAGGACGGCAAAAGACCCAGTACTTC. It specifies CASEGRQKTQYF.